One sample yielded the 15 T cell receptor beta chains listed below, sequenced in a study of T cell clonality in common variable immunodeficiency. Libraries were prepared by immunoSEQ multiplex PCR; TCRdb keeps only in-frame clonotypes and omits some of them. Singletons are absent from the sample, which has some 38,000 clones. Sequences were obtained from peripheral blood mononuclear cells. Source of these receptors: a person aged 18 to 70 in good health.

This clone was seen a handful of times. The read gets to within 3 residues of the CDR3 end, and the germline J gene fills in the rest. The chain combines TRBV19 with TRBJ2-4; 10 positions match TRBD1. The germline gives CDR1 LNHDA, CDR2 SQIVND (reference sequence). CDR3 length: 15 amino acids. The CDR3 loop reads CASSMRTGGIYGQYF. The DNA read from the CDR3 is TGTGCCAGTAGTATGCGGACAGGGGGAATCTATGGT.

With regard to this clone: A much larger clone differs from this one at a single base, so this may be a read error. The read halts 3 residues ahead of the CDR3 end, with the missing end drawn from the germline J gene. The same CDR3 can be traced to other DNA sequences in this sample. The chain is built from TRBV7-6 and TRBJ1-3; D gene unclear. The germline CDR1 and CDR2 sequences are SGHVS and FNYEAQ. This CDR3 is 15 amino acids long. The CDR3 bases that were read are TGTGCCAGCAGTCCCATAGCGCTACCTGGAAACACA. Its protein is CASSPIALPGNT. The whole CDR3 protein reads CASSPIALPGNTIYF.

This clone was counted at least ten times. The read comes to an end 3 residues before the CDR3 does, leaving the germline J gene to fill in the end. The chain has TRBV9 and TRBJ2-3; no definite D call. V lost 3 bases and J 4 bases, leaving 6 bases between the germline ends. Germline CDR1 is SGDLS and CDR2 is YYNGEE. The CDR3 consists of 12 residues. The CDR3 spells CASSAGSDTQYF. CDR3 DNA (partial): TGTGCCAGCAGCGCAGGCTCAGATACG.

This clone was seen only a few times. Compared with germline, one end of the junction differs, possibly owing to a read error. Read coverage stops 3 residues before the CDR3 terminus; the germline J gene supplies the remainder. Other nucleotide sequences in the sample specify the same CDR3. This chain joins TRBV19 and TRBJ1-3; D is uncertain. CDR1 and CDR2 from the germline V gene are LNHDA and SQIVND (reference sequence). The CDR3 has 16 residues. The sequenced part of the CDR3 DNA is TGTGCCAGTAGTACCCGAGGGCCGGGGAGAAGAAACACA. This codes for CASSTRGPGRRNT. The whole CDR3 reads CASSTRGPGRRNTIYF.

This clone was observed at least ten times. The read ends 3 residues shy of where the CDR3 ends; the end is completed using the germline J gene. The chain is built from TRBV30 and TRBJ2-2, with 12 bases that match TRBD1. Germline loops: CDR1 GTSNPN, CDR2 SVGIG (reference sequence). This CDR3 has 17 amino acids. CDR3 bases read: TGTGCCCTGCTGGGCGGGACAGGGGGCTCCTATAATTCACCG. Encoded protein: CALLGGTGGSYNSP. The whole CDR3 sequence is CALLGGTGGSYNSPLFF.

At least ten counts were recorded for this clone. Coverage ceases 3 residues before the CDR3 finishes, and the germline J gene fills in the end. This sequence joins TRBV19 and TRBJ2-7; TRBD1 agrees at 7 bases. Germline CDR1 LNHDA, CDR2 SQIVND (reference sequence). After removal of 7 bases from V and 3 bases from J, the junction contained 15 bases not matched to a gene. This CDR3 contains 16 residues. The CDR3: CASMEAGGKVSYEQYF. CDR3 DNA (partial): TGTGCCAGTATGGAAGCAGGGGGTAAAGTTAGCTACGAG.

This clone was seen ten or more times. The read is 3 residues too short to cover the CDR3 end, so that end is filled in from the germline J gene. This chain connects TRBV6-1 to TRBJ2-5, with D maybe TRBD1 (5 bases). The length of the CDR3 is 14 residues. CDR1 is MNHNS and CDR2 is SASEGT in the germline V gene. V was cut by 2 bases and J by 5 bases, with 12 bases left in between. CDR3 bases read: TGTGCCAGCAGTGAACGACAGCTGATGGAGACC. Protein: CASSERQLMET. The full CDR3 reads CASSERQLMETQYF.

In this sample, this clone turned up many times. From the germline J gene comes the end of the CDR3, since the read stops 3 residues before it. This chain uses TRBV30 with TRBJ1-2, with 8 bases fitting TRBD1. With 8 bases clipped from V and 5 bases from J, the junction kept 16 bases outside the gene matches. Germline CDR1 reads GTSNPN; CDR2 reads SVGIG (reference sequence). The CDR3 has 15 amino acids. The CDR3 DNA, read in part, is TGTGCCGGAGGCCAACTATACAGGGGGAATTATGGC. This codes for CAGGQLYRGNYG. The whole CDR3 protein is CAGGQLYRGNYGYTF.

This clone was seen repeatedly, ten times or more. The read finishes 3 residues shy of the CDR3 end, and the germline J gene is used to complete it. The chain recombines TRBV7-9 with TRBJ1-5; no firm D call. V was trimmed by 3 bases and J by 3 bases, leaving 6 bases between them. Germline CDR1 reads SEHNR; CDR2 reads FQNEAQ (reference sequence). The CDR3 has 13 amino acids. CDR3 amino acids: CASSFGDNQPQHF. The covered CDR3 bases are TGTGCCAGCAGCTTCGGGGACAATCAGCCC.

This clone came up a few times. Sequencing ends 3 residues short of the CDR3 end; the germline J gene provides the rest. This chain links TRBV29-1 with TRBJ2-5, with no clear D. CDR3 length equals 12 residues. The germline gives CDR1 SQVTM, CDR2 ANQGSEA. The CDR3 is CSVELAPDTQYF. The CDR3 DNA, read in part, is TGCAGCGTTGAACTGGCCCCAGATACC.

This clone was seen repeatedly, ten times or more. The read ends 3 residues shy of where the CDR3 ends; the end is completed using the germline J gene. The rearrangement joins TRBV20-1 to TRBJ1-5; 7 positions agree with TRBD1. Germline CDR1 is DFQATT and CDR2 is SNEGSKA (reference sequence). V shed 0 bases, J shed 6 bases, and the junction held 8 bases outside the gene matches. The CDR3 is made up of 15 amino acids. The CDR3 bases that were read are TGCAGTGCTAGAGAGGAGGGGGCAGATAGTCAGCCC. Its translation is CSAREEGADSQP. The whole CDR3 region reads CSAREEGADSQPQHF.

This clone was counted at least ten times. Coverage ceases 3 residues before the CDR3 finishes, and the germline J gene fills in the end. The chain couples TRBV7-2 to TRBJ2-7; no clear D. Trimming cost V 1 base and J 2 bases, with 9 bases left between them. This CDR3 is 14 amino acids long. Per germline, CDR1 SGHTA and CDR2 FQGNSA. The covered CDR3 bases are TGTGCCAGCAGCTTAGACTACCGGGCCTACGAG. It translates to CASSLDYRAYE. In full, the CDR3 is CASSLDYRAYEQYF.

In this sample, this clone turned up many times. Read data end 3 residues before the CDR3 end; the end is taken from the germline J gene. This rearrangement joins TRBV5-1 to TRBJ2-1; TRBD1 is a possible D gene (6 bases). Germline CDR1 reads SGHRS; CDR2 reads YFSETQ. Trimming removed 4 bases from V and 1 base from J, with 12 bases in between. This CDR3 is 15 amino acids long. The CDR3 DNA, read in part, is TGCGCCAGCAGCACCTCAGGGGTATCCTACAATGAG. Translated, it gives CASSTSGVSYNE. The CDR3 reads in full as CASSTSGVSYNEQFF.

This clone was picked up many times. From the germline J gene comes the end of the CDR3, since the read stops 3 residues before it. This chain connects TRBV29-1 to TRBJ1-1, with D maybe TRBD1 (5 bases). Germline loops: CDR1 SQVTM, CDR2 ANQGSEA. This CDR3 is 12 amino acids long. CDR3 sequence: CSASGPGVEAFF. The covered CDR3 bases are TGCAGCGCCTCAGGGCCGGGGGTCGAA.

This clone was picked up many times. The sequence runs out 3 residues before the end of the CDR3; the remainder is reconstructed from the germline J gene. V is TRBV19 and J is TRBJ2-2; no firm D call. The CDR3 is made up of 11 amino acids. The germline CDR1 and CDR2 sequences are LNHDA and SQIVND (reference sequence). This chain's CDR3 is CASVANEKLFF. The sequenced CDR3 bases are TGTGCCAGTGTTGCTAATGAAAAG.